This TCR beta chain was obtained from a study of blood T cell repertoires in COVID-19. About the research overall: The United States, Italy and Spain were the sources of the acute and convalescent COVID-19 samples. Nucleic acid was either cDNA or gDNA, and it came from T cells, B-cell-depleted T cells, or PBMCs.

Between the trimmed V and J ends, which lost 1 base and 0 bases, there was a span of 10 bases. Germline V gives CDR1 MNHNS, CDR2 SASEGT. The CDR3 is 16 residues long. Followed over time, Seattle patients had been enrolled while infection was active. Original data processing: For nucleated cells, counts were estimated from reference gene primer amplification. Sequenced by immunoSEQ multiplex PCR; TCRdb stores in-frame clones only, minus some. The V and J calls and clone size were taken over from that table, and D and trimming were inferred from the DNA. The sample has roughly 500,000 clones, about 88% seen once; the top ten hold roughly 0.84%.

V and J are TRBV6-1 and TRBJ1-3; a weak D match, TRBD1 (6 bases). Material for sequencing was peripheral blood. The source of this sequence is a man between 18 and 29 years old with COVID-19, enrolled during active disease. The CDR3 bases are TGTGCCAGCAGTGAAGGGACGGACAGCTCTGGAAACACCATATATTTT. Protein: CASSEGTDSSGNTIYF.